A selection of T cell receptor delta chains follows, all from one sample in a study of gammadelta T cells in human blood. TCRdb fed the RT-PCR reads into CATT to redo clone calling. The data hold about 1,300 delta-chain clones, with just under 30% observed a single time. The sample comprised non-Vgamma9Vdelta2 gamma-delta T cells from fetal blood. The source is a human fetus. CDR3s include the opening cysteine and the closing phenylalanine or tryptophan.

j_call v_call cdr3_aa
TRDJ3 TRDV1 CALGENVRPTGWGFSSWDTRQMFF
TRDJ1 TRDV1 CALGVTFRVDKLIF
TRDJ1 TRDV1 CALGGPALPTGGRNTDKLIF
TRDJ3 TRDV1 CALGELSGIPWDTRQMFF
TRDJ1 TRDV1 CALGPLLKAFHWGIRVGADKLIF
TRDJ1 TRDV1 CALGVLLWTGGPRYTDKLIF
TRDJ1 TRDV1 CALGDPSPAYFKRRGTDKLIF
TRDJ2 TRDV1 CALGEIPFLGDKAQLFF
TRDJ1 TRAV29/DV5 CAASVRLLGDWYTDKLIF
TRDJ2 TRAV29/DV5 CAASALPVGDTAQLFF
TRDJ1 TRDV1 CALGELPYWGIRTYTDKLIF
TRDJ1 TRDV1 CALGELLARYWGVSHDDKLIF
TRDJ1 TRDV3 CAFPLGDMDKLIF
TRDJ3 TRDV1 CALGETFLLGGASWDTRQMFF
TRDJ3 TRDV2 CAYYWWTSSWDTRQMFF
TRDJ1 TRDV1 CALGDLAFLGGYVPETDKLIF
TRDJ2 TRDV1 CALGEYPSSNWGSLAFTAQLFF
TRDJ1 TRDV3 CAFIGGYYGYTDKLIF
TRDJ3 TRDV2 CACDTRYWGYRSWDTRQMFF
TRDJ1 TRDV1 CALGELSSRKVLIF
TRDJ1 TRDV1 CALGELPTGADKLIF
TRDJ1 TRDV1 CALGEKFLLGLGDTDDKLIF
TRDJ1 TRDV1 CALGDPFLQWGISADKLIF
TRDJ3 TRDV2 CACAAPTGGYAGQGSWDTRQMFF
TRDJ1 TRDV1 CALGSGLPTFGGGRNGYTDKLIF
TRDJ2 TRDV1 CALGERASPNWGIMGTAQLFF
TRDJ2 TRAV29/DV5 CAASARWGMTAQLFF
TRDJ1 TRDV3 CAFGGLGETKYTDKLIF
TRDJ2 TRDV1 CALGDLNPTCWGLRLTAQLFF
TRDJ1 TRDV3 CAFCWGIRDKLIF
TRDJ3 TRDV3 CAFSYRGIRDTRQMFF
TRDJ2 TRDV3 CASTDSDTGLTAQLFF
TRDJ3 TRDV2 CACETGGSWDTRQMFF
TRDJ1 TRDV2 CAYLFTGGPAYTDKLIF
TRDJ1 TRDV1 CALGESERGYTFYTDKLIF
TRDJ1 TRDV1 CALGGPSYWGIHPYTDKLIF
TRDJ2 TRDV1 CALGERVPGGIRSTAQLFF
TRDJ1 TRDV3 CALSSSSTDKLIF
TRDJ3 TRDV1 CALGIGLLGDTWDTRKMFF
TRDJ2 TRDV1 CALGPPPTAQLFF
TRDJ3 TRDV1 CALGSGLPTNRGPSWDTRQMFF
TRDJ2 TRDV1 CALGGIYWGIPLTAQLFF
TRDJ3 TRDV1 CALGDLSQYWGSPEDTRQMFF